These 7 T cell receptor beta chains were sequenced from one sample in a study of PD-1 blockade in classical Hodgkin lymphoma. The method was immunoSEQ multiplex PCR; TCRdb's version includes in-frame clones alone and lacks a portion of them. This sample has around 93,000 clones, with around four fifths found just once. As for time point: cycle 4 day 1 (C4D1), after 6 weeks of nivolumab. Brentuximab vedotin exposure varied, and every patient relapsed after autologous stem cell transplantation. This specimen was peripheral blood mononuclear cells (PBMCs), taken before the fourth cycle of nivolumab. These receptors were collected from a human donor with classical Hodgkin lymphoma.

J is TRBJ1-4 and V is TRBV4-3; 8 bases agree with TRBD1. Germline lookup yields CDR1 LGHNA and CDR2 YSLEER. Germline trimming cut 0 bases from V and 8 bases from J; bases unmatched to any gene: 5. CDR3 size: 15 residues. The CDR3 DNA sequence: TGCGCCAGCAGCCAAGATTTAGACAGGGGAGAAAAACTGTTTTTT. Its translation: CASSQDLDRGEKLFF.

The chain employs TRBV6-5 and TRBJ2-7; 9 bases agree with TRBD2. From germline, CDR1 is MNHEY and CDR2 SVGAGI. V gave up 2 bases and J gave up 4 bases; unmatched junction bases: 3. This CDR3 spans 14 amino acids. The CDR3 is CASSYRREGYEQYF. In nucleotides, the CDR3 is TGTGCCAGCAGTTACAGGCGGGAGGGTTACGAGCAGTACTTC.

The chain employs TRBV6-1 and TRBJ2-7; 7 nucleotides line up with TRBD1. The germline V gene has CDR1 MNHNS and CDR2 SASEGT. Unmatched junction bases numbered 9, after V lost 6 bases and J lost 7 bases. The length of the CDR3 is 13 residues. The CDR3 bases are TGTGCCAGCAGGGGGACAGCGCTTCAGGAGCAGTACTTC. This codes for CASRGTALQEQYF.

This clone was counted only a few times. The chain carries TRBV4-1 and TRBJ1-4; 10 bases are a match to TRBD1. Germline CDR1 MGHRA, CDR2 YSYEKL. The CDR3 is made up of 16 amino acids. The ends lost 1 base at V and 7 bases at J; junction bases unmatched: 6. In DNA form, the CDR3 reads TGCGCCAGCAGCCAAGGTTGGGACAGGGGTGGTGAAAAACTGTTTTTT. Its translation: CASSQGWDRGGEKLFF.

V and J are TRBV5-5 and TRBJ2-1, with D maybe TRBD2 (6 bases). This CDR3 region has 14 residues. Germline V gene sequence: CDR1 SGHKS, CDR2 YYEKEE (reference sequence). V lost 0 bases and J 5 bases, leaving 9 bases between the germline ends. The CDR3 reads CASSLVSGNNEQFF. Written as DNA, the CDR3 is TGTGCCAGCAGCTTGGTTAGCGGAAACAATGAGCAGTTCTTC.

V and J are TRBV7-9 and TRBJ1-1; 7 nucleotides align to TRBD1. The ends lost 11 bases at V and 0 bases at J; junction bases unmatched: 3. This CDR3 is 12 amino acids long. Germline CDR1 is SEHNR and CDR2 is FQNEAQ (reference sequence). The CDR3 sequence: CAQGGLNTEAFF. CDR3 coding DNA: TGTGCCCAGGGGGGTCTGAACACTGAAGCTTTCTTT.

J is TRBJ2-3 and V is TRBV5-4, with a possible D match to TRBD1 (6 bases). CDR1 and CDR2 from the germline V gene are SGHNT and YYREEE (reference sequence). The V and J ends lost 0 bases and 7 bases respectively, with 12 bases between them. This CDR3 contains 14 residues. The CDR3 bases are TGTGCCAGCAGCTTGGGGACCGGACAGTATACGCAGTATTTT. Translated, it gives CASSLGTGQYTQYF.